The 23 T cell receptor beta chains below come from one sample, sequenced in a study of blood T cell repertoires in COVID-19. The table came from immunoSEQ multiplex PCR; TCRdb's copy has only in-frame clones and leaves some out. The sample lists around 250,000 clones; about 90% were seen once. The material sequenced was peripheral blood. Every receptor here comes from a woman aged 60-70 years with COVID-19, enrolled during active disease.

The chain recombines TRBV2 with TRBJ2-7, with TRBD1 matching over 9 bases. Germline loops: CDR1 SNHLY, CDR2 FYNNEI. The V gene end was trimmed by 4 bases and the J gene end by 2 bases; junction bases not matched to a gene: 3. The CDR3 runs 14 residues. DNA for the CDR3: TGTGCCAGCAGTGGGGGACAGGGCACCTACGAGCAGTACTTC. This codes for CASSGGQGTYEQYF.

This rearrangement joins TRBV7-6 to TRBJ1-4; no firm D call. The V end was cut by 5 bases, the J end by 10 bases, with 17 bases between. CDR1 and CDR2 from the germline V gene are SGHVS and FNYEAQ. The CDR3 is made up of 14 amino acids. This chain's CDR3 is CASSPSNPTGKLFF. The CDR3 DNA reads as TGTGCCAGCAGCCCCTCAAACCCGACGGGAAAACTGTTTTTT.

The rearrangement uses TRBV30 and TRBJ1-5; D may be TRBD1 (5 bases). The germline V gene encodes CDR1 GTSNPN and CDR2 SVGIG (reference sequence). CDR3 length equals 16 residues. V dropped 5 bases and J dropped 4 bases, with 21 bases sitting between them. CDR3: CAWDSGWGGKNQPQHF. CDR3 DNA sequence: TGTGCCTGGGACTCGGGGTGGGGGGGTAAAAATCAGCCCCAGCATTTT.

This clone was seen more than once but under ten times. The rearrangement joins TRBV4-2 to TRBJ2-5, with TRBD2 identical over 8 bases. The CDR3 extends over 14 amino acids. With V trimmed by 3 bases and J by 4 bases, 4 bases remained unmatched. Germline lookup yields CDR1 LGHNA and CDR2 YNFKEQ. The CDR3 DNA reads as TGTGCCAGCAGCCAGGGGACTAGGGGAGAGACCCAGTACTTC. Amino acid sequence: CASSQGTRGETQYF.

The rearrangement uses TRBV5-1 and TRBJ2-5; possibly TRBD1 for D (5 bases). Deletions cut 0 bases from V and 2 bases from J, with 11 bases between. In germline, CDR1 is SGHRS, CDR2 YFSETQ. The CDR3 loop spans 15 amino acids. The CDR3: CASSLDTGIQETQYF. DNA of the CDR3: TGCGCCAGCAGCTTGGATACAGGAATACAAGAGACCCAGTACTTC.

This rearrangement joins TRBV21-1 to TRBJ2-2; the table's D call TRBD2 went unverified against the DNA. TRBV21-1 is classified as a pseudogene. This CDR3 comprises 15 residues. Here the CDR3 reads CARRLWAEGPGELFF. The CDR3 DNA sequence: TGTGCCAGACGACTATGGGCGGAGGGACCCGGGGAGCTGTTTTTT.

Concerning this clone itself: One end of the junction is discordant with germline, which a read error may explain. The chain employs TRBV6-5 and TRBJ1-2; D is unresolved. This CDR3 region has 13 residues. Germline V gene sequence: CDR1 MNHEY, CDR2 SVGAGI. CDR3 sequence (DNA): TGTGCCAGCACTTACGGGCTGTACTATGGCTACACCTTC. It codes for CASTYGLYYGYTF.

The rearrangement uses TRBV6-5 and TRBJ2-3; 7 nucleotides line up with TRBD2. Germline CDR1 reads MNHEY; CDR2 reads SVGAGI. V shed 6 bases, J shed 3 bases, and the junction held 6 bases outside the gene matches. This CDR3 contains 14 residues. Here the CDR3 DNA reads TGTGCCAGCAGAGAGGGCGGGGGAACAGATACGCAGTATTTT. It codes for CASREGGGTDTQYF.

J is TRBJ1-1 and V is TRBV27; 10 nucleotides line up with TRBD1. J gave up 4 bases and V 0 bases, and 2 bases lay outside the gene matches. Germline V lookup: CDR1 MNHEY, CDR2 SMNVEV (reference sequence). The CDR3 has 15 residues. CDR3 residues: CASSLSDRGGTEAFF. In DNA form, the CDR3 reads TGTGCCAGCAGTTTATCGGACAGGGGGGGCACTGAAGCTTTCTTT.

The chain recombines TRBV18 with TRBJ2-7; 8 nucleotides align to TRBD1. J was trimmed by 3 bases and V by 0 bases; bases with no gene match: 13. Germline V CDR1 and CDR2: KGHSH, LQKENI. This CDR3 comprises 18 residues. Written as DNA, the CDR3 is TGTGCCAGCTCACCACCGAAGGCAGGGGGCCGGGGAAGCTACGAGCAGTACTTC. It specifies CASSPPKAGGRGSYEQYF. Full variable domain (missing parts from reference TRBV18 and TRBJ2-7): NAGVMQNPRHLVRRRGQEARLRCSPMKGHSHVYWYRQLPEEGLKFMVYLQKENIIDESGMPKERFSAEFPKEGPSILRIQQVVRGDSAAYFCASSPPKAGGRGSYEQYFGPGTRLTVT.

This sequence joins TRBV5-1 and TRBJ2-2; D might be TRBD1 (6 bases). The CDR3 runs to 14 residues. Trimming stripped 5 bases from V and 0 bases from J, with 8 bases between. Germline V gives CDR1 SGHRS, CDR2 YFSETQ. DNA for the CDR3: TGCGCCAGCAGTGGGACATCGAACACCGGGGAGCTGTTTTTT. Translating gives CASSGTSNTGELFF.

The chain uses TRBV29-1 and TRBJ2-1; D gene uncertain. Trimming pared 4 bases from V and 6 bases from J, leaving 7 bases between. The length of the CDR3 is 11 residues. Looked up from germline, CDR1 is SQVTM and CDR2 is ANQGSEA. As DNA, the CDR3 is TGCAGCGTTGCTTTCGGCAATGAGCAGTTCTTC. Encoded protein: CSVAFGNEQFF.

This rearrangement joins TRBV5-8 to TRBJ2-5, with 8 bases lining up with TRBD1. The CDR3 spans 16 residues. The V segment lost 2 bases and the J segment 5 bases; nucleotides outside the gene matches: 11. Germline V gene lookup returns CDR1 SGHTS and CDR2 YDEGEE. The CDR3 is CASSLDRGGKIETQYF. CDR3 bases: TGTGCCAGCAGCTTAGACAGGGGCGGAAAAATCGAGACCCAGTACTTC.

This chain joins TRBV19 and TRBJ2-2; 8 bases map to TRBD1. With 6 bases clipped from V and 6 bases from J, the junction kept 6 bases outside the gene matches. This CDR3 region has 14 residues. Germline V gives CDR1 LNHDA, CDR2 SQIVND (reference sequence). The CDR3 loop reads CASSPGGAAGELFF. Here the CDR3 DNA reads TGTGCCAGTAGCCCAGGGGGCGCGGCCGGGGAGCTGTTTTTT.

The chain is built from TRBV7-2 and TRBJ1-5; D is undetermined. From germline, CDR1 is SGHTA and CDR2 FQGNSA. The CDR3 sequence is 12 residues long. With 5 bases removed from V and 9 bases from J, the gap between germline ends came to 11 bases. Written as DNA, the CDR3 is TGTGCCAGCAGCCATGAATCAGGGCCCCAGCATTTT. It encodes CASSHESGPQHF.

The chain recombines TRBV6-2 or TRBV6-3 with TRBJ1-3; D is ambiguous. V was shortened by 6 bases and J by 4 bases, with 16 bases between the two germline ends. The CDR3 is 15 residues long. CDR1 is MNHEY, CDR2 SVGEGT, per germline. This CDR3 reads CASSSGEAAGNTIYF. The CDR3 nucleotides are TGTGCCAGCAGCTCCGGGGAGGCCGCAGGAAACACCATATATTTT.

The V gene is TRBV7-9, the J gene TRBJ2-7; weak D call: TRBD1 (6 bases). Germline assignment: CDR1 SEHNR and CDR2 FQNEAQ (reference sequence). There are 18 residues in the CDR3. V gave up 5 bases and J gave up 2 bases, with 25 bases separating them. This CDR3 is CASSDPVVSPGHPYEQYF. CDR3 in DNA: TGTGCCAGCAGCGATCCCGTTGTTAGTCCGGGACACCCCTACGAGCAGTACTTC. The complete variable domain, with remaining parts taken from reference TRBV7-9 and TRBJ2-7, reads DTGVSQNPRHKITKRGQNVTFRCDPISEHNRLYWYRQTLGQGPEFLTYFQNEAQLEKSRLLSDRFSAERPKGSFSTLEIQRTEQGDSAMYLCASSDPVVSPGHPYEQYFGPGTRLTVT.

The gene calls are TRBV5-5 and TRBJ1-2; the D is unclear. Between the trimmed V and J ends, which lost 0 bases and 4 bases, there was a span of 4 bases. The germline CDR1 and CDR2 sequences are SGHKS and YYEKEE (reference sequence). The CDR3 is made up of 12 amino acids. The CDR3 DNA is TGTGCCAGCAGCTTGGAGCTCTATGGCTACACCTTC. It codes for CASSLELYGYTF.

This chain links TRBV6-2 or TRBV6-3 with TRBJ1-6; TRBD1 aligns across 8 bases. The CDR3 contains 18 residues. Per germline, CDR1 MNHEY and CDR2 SVGEGT. The ends lost 5 bases at V and 10 bases at J; junction bases unmatched: 19. CDR3 nucleotides: TGTGCCAGCAGTACCCGTCTCGGGACAGGCCCATCAGGGTCACCCCTCCACTTT. This sequence encodes CASSTRLGTGPSGSPLHF.

The rearrangement joins TRBV6-2 or TRBV6-3 to TRBJ2-7, with 10 positions matching TRBD1. Germline lookup yields CDR1 MNHEY and CDR2 SVGEGT. The junction had 18 bases not matched to a gene; V was cut back by 6 bases and J by 4 bases. The CDR3 loop spans 18 amino acids. The CDR3 region has the DNA TGTGCCAGCAGCCGACTGGGACAGGGGTCTTATTGGTCATACGAGCAGTACTTC. Translated: CASSRLGQGSYWSYEQYF.

This chain joins TRBV7-9 and TRBJ1-2; TRBD1 might be the D (5 bases). The CDR3 has 14 amino acids. V was shortened by 5 bases and J by 5 bases, with 15 bases between the two germline ends. In germline, CDR1 is SEHNR, CDR2 FQNEAQ (reference sequence). The CDR3 sequence is CASSLNGQGYGYTF. DNA of the CDR3: TGTGCCAGCAGCCTAAATGGGCAGGGTTATGGCTACACCTTC.

The V gene is TRBV15, the J gene TRBJ2-7; D might be TRBD2 (5 bases). Trimming took off 5 bases at V and 4 bases at J, with 24 bases between the two ends. From germline, CDR1 is LNHNV and CDR2 YYDKDF (reference sequence). This CDR3 region has 17 residues. The CDR3 protein is CATSAPSLGANGYEQYF. The CDR3 DNA sequence: TGTGCCACCAGCGCCCCATCGTTGGGAGCGAACGGATACGAGCAGTACTTC.

A few counts support this clone. V is TRBV7-9 and J is TRBJ2-3; 8 nucleotides match TRBD2. The J segment lost 6 bases and the V segment lost 4 bases, leaving 9 bases of the junction unmatched. CDR1 SEHNR and CDR2 FQNEAQ come from the germline V gene (reference sequence). There are 15 residues in the CDR3. The CDR3 is CASSSTLRGADTQYF. The CDR3 DNA follows: TGTGCCAGCAGCTCAACCCTGCGGGGGGCCGATACGCAGTATTTT.